These 22 T cell receptor beta chains share one sample of origin, sequenced in a study of OX40 agonist ivuxolimab in advanced cancers. The library came from the immunoSEQ multiplex PCR assay. TCRdb obtained this table from immuneACCESS and retained in-frame rearrangements with V and J assigned. These tables miss some clones; where compared with another copy, unresolved V genes account for less than half of the shortfall, and the remainder is unexplained. In this sample the table shows several thousand clones, about four fifths of which occur a single time. The ten most abundant clones make up about an eighth of the sample. The input for sequencing was CD4+ or CD8+ T cells sorted from blood, taken in a trial of the OX40 agonist ivuxolimab. All receptors come from an adult with an advanced solid tumor such as melanoma, head and neck, liver or kidney cancer.

The chain is built from TRBV11-2 and TRBJ2-6; 8 nucleotides agree with TRBD1. Unmatched junction bases numbered 3, after V lost 3 bases and J lost 2 bases. CDR1 is SGHAT, CDR2 FQNNGV, per germline. CDR3 length equals 16 residues. For the CDR3, the DNA is TGTGCCAGCAGCTTGACAGGGGTGGCTGGGGCCAACGTCCTGACTTTC. It yields the protein CASSLTGVAGANVLTF. Drawing the rest from reference TRBV11-2 and TRBJ2-6, the complete variable domain is EAGVAQSPRYKIIEKRQSVAFWCNPISGHATLYWYQQILGQGPKLLIQFQNNGVVDDSQLPKDRFSAERLKGVDSTLKIQPAKLEDSAVYLCASSLTGVAGANVLTFGAGSRLTVL.

The CDR3 region has the DNA TGTGCCAGCAGTTTTGGTACAGGCTCCTACGAGCAGTACTTC. It encodes CASSFGTGSYEQYF. The gene calls are TRBV27 and TRBJ2-7, with D maybe TRBD1 (5 bases). Germline-derived CDR1 and CDR2 are MNHEY and SMNVEV (reference sequence). The CDR3 length is 14 residues. V was cut by 3 bases and J by 0 bases, with 9 bases left in between.

The V gene is TRBV5-1, the J gene TRBJ2-2; D might be TRBD2 (6 bases). V was shortened by 2 bases and J by 0 bases, with 8 bases between the two germline ends. Germline CDR1 is SGHRS and CDR2 is YFSETQ. The CDR3 sequence is 15 residues long. The CDR3 region is CASSLTGANTGELFF. The CDR3 bases are TGCGCCAGCAGCTTAACGGGGGCGAACACCGGGGAGCTGTTTTTT.

This rearrangement joins TRBV27 to TRBJ2-7, with TRBD2 matching over 10 bases. Germline-derived CDR1 and CDR2 are MNHEY and SMNVEV (reference sequence). CDR3 length: 14 residues. V was clipped by 3 bases and J by 4 bases; unmatched bases: 3. The CDR3 nucleotides read TGTGCCAGCAGTTTCGCTAGCGGGAGTTACGAGCAGTACTTC. Translation gives CASSFASGSYEQYF.

Notes on this clone: The junction does not match germline at one end; this may be a read error. The chain couples TRBV29-1 to TRBJ2-1; 7 bases match TRBD2. CDR1 and CDR2 (germline): SQVTM, ANQGSEA. The CDR3 runs to 13 residues. CDR3 sequence reads: CSVGRESSNEQFF. The CDR3 nucleotides read TGCAGCGTTGGGCGGGAGTCCTCCAATGAGCAGTTCTTC.

This clone was detected only once. The chain links TRBV7-9 to TRBJ2-5; D may match TRBD1 or TRBD2 (7 bases each). The J call may be mistaken, given a closer DNA end match to TRBJ2-7. Germline CDR1 reads SEHNR; CDR2 reads FQNEAQ (reference sequence). The CDR3 has 14 residues. The CDR3 reads CASSGEGQPYEQYF. CDR3 DNA: TGTGCCAGCAGCGGGGAGGGACAGCCCTACGAGCAGTACTTC.

The V gene is TRBV6-6, the J gene TRBJ2-7, with 9 bases lining up with TRBD2. The CDR3 consists of 14 residues. The J segment lost 3 bases and the V segment lost 8 bases, leaving 8 bases of the junction unmatched. CDR1 and CDR2 (germline): MNHNY, SVGAGI (reference sequence). This chain's CDR3 is CASHPEREDYEQYF. CDR3 sequence (DNA): TGTGCCAGCCACCCCGAGCGGGAGGACTACGAGCAGTACTTC.

V usage is TRBV28 and J usage is TRBJ2-1; TRBD2 might be the D (5 bases). There are 14 residues in the CDR3. Germline values: CDR1 MDHEN, CDR2 SYDVKM. V was clipped by 2 bases and J by 2 bases, with 7 bases between them. The CDR3 here is CASSLLAPYNEQFF. As DNA, the CDR3 is TGTGCCAGCAGTTTACTAGCCCCCTACAATGAGCAGTTCTTC.

This chain links TRBV13 with TRBJ2-7; weak D call: TRBD2 (5 bases). Germline V lookup: CDR1 PRHDT, CDR2 FYEKMQ (reference sequence). The CDR3 spans 15 residues. The V and J ends lost 5 bases and 5 bases respectively, with 19 bases between them. CDR3 in DNA: TGTGCCAGCAGCACCGGACTGAGCCGCGGCGACGAGCAGTACTTC. Translated: CASSTGLSRGDEQYF.

The chain links TRBV2 to TRBJ1-1; D remains ambiguous. The CDR3 covers 13 residues. Germline-derived CDR1 and CDR2 are SNHLY and FYNNEI. V was cut by 4 bases and J by 1 base, with 7 bases left in between. The CDR3 DNA is TGTGCCAGCAGTGCGGGGAGGAACACTGAAGCTTTCTTT. Translation: CASSAGRNTEAFF.

The chain joins TRBV11-2 to TRBJ1-1, with 8 nucleotides matching TRBD1. This CDR3 region has 13 residues. Germline V CDR1 and CDR2: SGHAT, FQNNGV. Germline trimming cut 3 bases from V and 14 bases from J; bases unmatched to any gene: 11. CDR3 protein: CASSLDPGTGPFF. CDR3 sequence (DNA): TGTGCCAGCAGCTTGGACCCTGGGACAGGTCCCTTCTTT.

The chain employs TRBV2 and TRBJ2-3; TRBD2 agrees at 9 bases. V lost 1 base, J lost 3 bases, and 5 bases stayed unmatched. The CDR3 totals 16 residues. Germline CDR1 SNHLY, CDR2 FYNNEI. The CDR3 nucleotides are TGTGCCAGCAGTGAAGGGGCGGGAGGGCCGACAGATACGCAGTATTTT. Translating gives CASSEGAGGPTDTQYF.

The rearrangement uses TRBV7-9 and TRBJ1-4; D is undetermined. CDR1 and CDR2 (germline): SEHNR, FQNEAQ (reference sequence). Trimming cost V 2 bases and J 0 bases, with 10 bases left between them. The CDR3 is 16 residues long. CDR3 region: CASSLWETATNEKLFF. For the CDR3, the DNA is TGTGCCAGCAGCTTATGGGAGACGGCAACTAATGAAAAACTGTTTTTT.

The chain combines TRBV29-1 with TRBJ2-3, with a tentative D call TRBD2 (6 bases). The CDR3 extends over 12 amino acids. V was cut by 4 bases and J by 4 bases, with 9 bases left in between. Germline V gives CDR1 SQVTM, CDR2 ANQGSEA. The DNA of the CDR3 is TGCAGCGTTGTGGGGGACTCAGATACGCAGTATTTT. Translated: CSVVGDSDTQYF.

The J gene is TRBJ2-7, the V gene TRBV4-1; no clear D gene. Germline CDR1 MGHRA, CDR2 YSYEKL. The CDR3 consists of 14 residues. Trimming cost V 0 bases and J 3 bases, with 9 bases left between them. The CDR3 sequence is CASSQEGGIYEQYF. Here the CDR3 DNA reads TGCGCCAGCAGCCAAGAAGGCGGAATCTACGAGCAGTACTTC.

The rearrangement links TRBV18 to TRBJ1-1; D unresolved. The CDR3 has 16 residues. Trimming shortened V by 0 bases and J by 7 bases, and 18 bases separated the two germline ends. Germline lookup yields CDR1 KGHSH and CDR2 LQKENI. This chain's CDR3 is CASSPPGEGQRVEAFF. The CDR3 region has the DNA TGTGCCAGCTCACCACCGGGAGAGGGCCAAAGGGTTGAAGCTTTCTTT.

The rearrangement uses TRBV6-1 and TRBJ2-7; D is perhaps TRBD2 (6 bases). V gave up 7 bases and J gave up 0 bases, with 16 bases separating them. Germline V lookup: CDR1 MNHNS, CDR2 SASEGT. CDR3 length: 15 amino acids. The CDR3 DNA reads TGTGCCAGCATAACCGATGGAGGGAGCTCCTACGAGCAGTACTTC. It codes for CASITDGGSSYEQYF.

The J gene is TRBJ1-1, the V gene TRBV4-1; 9 positions agree with TRBD1. The junction had 5 bases not matched to a gene; V was cut back by 3 bases and J by 3 bases. The CDR3 is 15 amino acids. Germline V gene data show CDR1 as MGHRA and CDR2 as YSYEKL. CDR3 sequence reads: CASSHSGTGHTEAFF. CDR3 coding DNA: TGCGCCAGCAGCCACTCCGGGACAGGGCACACTGAAGCTTTCTTT.

The rearrangement uses TRBV6-5 and TRBJ2-2; no definite D call. Germline V gene lookup returns CDR1 MNHEY and CDR2 SVGAGI. V was clipped by 5 bases and J by 7 bases, with 11 bases between them. The CDR3 covers 13 residues. CDR3 amino acids: CASSHSTHGELFF. CDR3 sequence (DNA): TGTGCCAGCAGTCACAGCACGCACGGGGAGCTGTTTTTT.

The DNA for the CDR3 is TGTGCCAGCAGTTACTCGGGGGGATCGGGGGAGCTGTTTTTT. Translation: CASSYSGGSGELFF. The chain couples TRBV6-5 to TRBJ2-2; possible D gene TRBD2, 6 bases. This CDR3 is built from 14 residues. From germline, CDR1 is MNHEY and CDR2 SVGAGI. V was pared by 0 bases and J by 8 bases, with 10 bases between.

This clone came up once. The V and J genes are TRBV15 and TRBJ2-7, with D possibly TRBD2 on 6 matching bases. Germline assignment: CDR1 LNHNV and CDR2 YYDKDF (reference sequence). The CDR3 runs 14 residues. V was shortened by 3 bases and J by 7 bases, with 16 bases between the two germline ends. The CDR3 is CATSSRDWTREQYF. In nucleotides, the CDR3 is TGTGCCACCAGCAGCCGGGACTGGACGCGGGAGCAGTACTTC.

The chain combines TRBV27 with TRBJ1-4, with 9 bases lining up with TRBD1. V shed 5 bases, J shed 7 bases, and the junction held 11 bases outside the gene matches. Per germline, CDR1 MNHEY and CDR2 SMNVEV (reference sequence). There are 16 residues in the CDR3. CDR3 nucleotides: TGTGCCAGCAGTAGGTTCCCGGGACAGGGAATTGAAAAACTGTTTTTT. This gives the protein CASSRFPGQGIEKLFF.